Listed below are T cell receptor beta chains from one sample, sequenced in a study of cytomegalovirus exposure and HLA in healthy donors. Assay: immunoSEQ multiplex PCR; the TCRdb copy retains only in-frame clones and omits some. The repertoire has about 65,000 clones, around 80% of them found once; the top ten carry 4% to 5.5%. Sequenced input: PBMCs. The receptors come from a woman in her twenties or thirties in good health and CMV-seronegative. Each CDR3 is given with its conserved first and last residue. D genes are given only for firm matches. Rows give clone size only sometimes, using once, few, many, or a class for an expanded clone.

V: TRBV4-1; D: TRBD1; J: TRBJ1-1; size: .; CDR3: CASSPKGRGQWNTEAFF; DNA: TGCGCCAGCAGCCCAAAAGGGCGGGGACAGTGGAACACTGAAGCTTTCTTT
V: TRBV5-1; D: TRBD1; J: TRBJ2-2; size: .; CDR3: CASSLAATGLAGELFF; DNA: TGCGCCAGCAGCTTGGCCGCGACAGGGTTGGCCGGGGAGCTGTTTTTT
V: TRBV28; D: .; J: TRBJ1-4; size: .; CDR3: CASSLLGERAEKLFF; DNA: TGTGCCAGCAGTTTATTGGGGGAGCGGGCTGAAAAACTGTTTTTT
V: TRBV7-3; D: TRBD1; J: TRBJ2-5; size: .; CDR3: CASSTSGTEETQYF; DNA: TGTGCCAGCAGCACCTCCGGGACAGAAGAGACCCAGTACTTC
V: TRBV4-1; D: TRBD2; J: TRBJ2-1; size: few; CDR3: CASSQKTPLTSGHNEQFF; DNA: TGCGCCAGCAGCCAAAAAACCCCCCTAACTAGCGGACACAATGAGCAGTTCTTC
V: TRBV30; D: .; J: TRBJ2-1; size: .; CDR3: CAWSAGTSSYNEQFF; DNA: TGTGCCTGGAGTGCCGGTACGAGCTCCTACAATGAGCAGTTCTTC
V: TRBV6-5; D: .; J: TRBJ2-7; size: .; CDR3: CASSLTGDLFYEQYF; DNA: TGTGCCAGCAGCCTAACAGGGGACTTGTTCTACGAGCAGTACTTC
V: TRBV4-1; D: .; J: TRBJ1-5; size: .; CDR3: CASSQGVGRNSNQPQHF; DNA: TGCGCCAGCAGCCAAGGGGTTGGGAGGAATAGCAATCAGCCCCAGCATTTT
V: TRBV7-2; D: .; J: TRBJ2-6; size: few; CDR3: CASSFGRGYSGANVLTF; DNA: TGTGCCAGCAGCTTTGGACGAGGGTACTCTGGGGCCAACGTCCTGACTTTC
V: TRBV29-1; D: .; J: TRBJ1-4; size: .; CDR3: CSVEEGRGEKLFF; DNA: TGCAGCGTTGAAGAGGGAAGGGGGGAAAAACTGTTTTTT
V: TRBV25-1; D: .; J: TRBJ1-6; size: once; CDR3: CASSDTGSRTPLHF; DNA: TGTGCCAGCAGTGACACAGGGAGCCGGACACCCCTCCACTTT
V: TRBV29-1; D: TRBD1; J: TRBJ2-1; size: .; CDR3: CSVGRQTGGLGNEQFF; DNA: TGCAGCGTTGGCCGTCAGACAGGGGGTTTGGGGAATGAGCAGTTCTTC
V: TRBV5-6; D: TRBD1; J: TRBJ1-2; size: .; CDR3: CASSLDGRGIYGYTF; DNA: TGTGCCAGCAGCTTGGATGGCAGGGGGATCTATGGCTACACCTTC
V: TRBV7-2; D: .; J: TRBJ2-7; size: .; CDR3: CASSSFNTAYEQYF; DNA: TGTGCCAGCAGCTCCTTCAATACGGCCTACGAGCAGTACTTC
V: TRBV29-1; D: TRBD2; J: TRBJ2-2; size: once; CDR3: CSVATSGSNFHTGELFF; DNA: TGCAGCGTTGCTACTAGCGGGAGTAATTTTCACACCGGGGAGCTGTTTTTT
V: TRBV5-6; D: TRBD1; J: TRBJ1-6; size: once; CDR3: CASSLARQGDSPLHF; DNA: TGTGCCAGCAGCTTGGCCAGGCAGGGGGATTCACCCCTCCACTTT
V: TRBV6-5; D: TRBD1; J: TRBJ1-2; size: .; CDR3: CASSSDRAGYTF; DNA: TGTGCCAGCAGTTCCGACAGGGCAGGCTACACCTTC
V: TRBV2; D: .; J: TRBJ2-3; size: .; CDR3: CASTTDTQYF; DNA: TGTGCCAGCACGACAGATACGCAGTATTTT
V: TRBV25-1; D: TRBD1; J: TRBJ2-1; size: few; CDR3: CASSGRGQGDRDEQFF; DNA: TGTGCCAGCAGTGGACGCGGGCAGGGGGATAGAGATGAGCAGTTCTTC
V: TRBV30; D: .; J: TRBJ1-2; size: .; CDR3: CAWSVQGLRGYTF; DNA: TGTGCCTGGAGTGTTCAGGGGCTCAGGGGCTACACCTTC
V: TRBV6-5; D: .; J: TRBJ2-7; size: .; CDR3: CASSYSYTTSQYF; DNA: TGTGCCAGCAGTTACTCTTATACTACGAGTCAGTACTTC
V: TRBV11-2; D: .; J: TRBJ1-6; size: .; CDR3: CASREGVSPLHF; DNA: TGTGCCAGCAGAGAGGGAGTCTCACCCCTCCACTTT
V: TRBV6-1; D: TRBD2; J: TRBJ2-1; size: few; CDR3: CASSEARTSGGEQFF; DNA: TGTGCCAGCAGTGAAGCCAGGACTAGCGGGGGCGAGCAGTTCTTC
V: TRBV20-1; D: .; J: TRBJ1-1; size: .; CDR3: CSARYQGEAFF; DNA: TGCAGTGCTAGATACCAGGGGGAAGCTTTCTTT
V: TRBV7-9; D: .; J: TRBJ1-4; size: .; CDR3: CASSLGGLGEKLFF; DNA: TGTGCCAGCAGCTTGGGGGGGCTGGGGGAAAAACTGTTTTTT
V: TRBV2; D: TRBD2; J: TRBJ2-1; size: .; CDR3: CASPAPAGSYNEQFF; DNA: TGTGCCTCCCCAGCCCCAGCGGGGTCATACAATGAGCAGTTCTTC
V: TRBV11-2; D: .; J: TRBJ2-7; size: .; CDR3: CASSLWDNYEQYF; DNA: TGTGCCAGCAGCTTATGGGACAACTACGAGCAGTACTTC
V: TRBV9; D: TRBD2; J: TRBJ2-1; size: .; CDR3: CASSGTSGVSYNEQFF; DNA: TGTGCCAGCAGCGGTACAAGCGGGGTCTCCTACAATGAGCAGTTCTTC
V: TRBV10-2; D: TRBD1; J: TRBJ2-3; size: once; CDR3: CASRGFTTGETDTQYF; DNA: TGCGCCAGCAGGGGGTTTACTACAGGGGAAACAGATACGCAGTATTTT
V: TRBV2; D: TRBD2; J: TRBJ2-1; size: .; CDR3: CASSEISGSSYNEQFF; DNA: TGTGCCAGCAGTGAGATTAGCGGGAGCTCCTACAATGAGCAGTTCTTC
V: TRBV4-1; D: .; J: TRBJ1-2; size: .; CDR3: CASSQANSNYGYTF; DNA: TGCGCCAGCAGCCAAGCCAACAGTAACTATGGCTACACCTTC
V: TRBV6-5; D: TRBD1; J: TRBJ2-7; size: once; CDR3: CASGRGQGAHEQYF; DNA: TGTGCCAGCGGGCGGGGACAGGGTGCCCACGAGCAGTACTTC
V: TRBV29-1; D: .; J: TRBJ2-7; size: .; CDR3: CSAVRGEQYF; DNA: TGCAGCGCGGTCCGGGGAGAGCAGTACTTC
V: TRBV2; D: .; J: TRBJ2-7; size: .; CDR3: CASRTGQTYEQYF; DNA: TGTGCCAGCAGAACAGGACAGACCTACGAGCAGTACTTC
V: TRBV19; D: TRBD1; J: TRBJ1-1; size: .; CDR3: CASTQGAATEAFF; DNA: TGTGCCAGTACTCAGGGGGCGGCGACTGAAGCTTTCTTT
V: TRBV6-4; D: .; J: TRBJ2-7; size: .; CDR3: CASSDAKGDREQYF; DNA: TGTGCCAGCAGTGACGCGAAGGGAGACAGGGAGCAGTACTTC